One sample yielded the 6 T cell receptor beta chains listed below, sequenced in a study of blood T cell repertoires in COVID-19. Sequenced by immunoSEQ multiplex PCR; TCRdb stores in-frame clones only, minus some. The sample has about 230,000 clones; roughly nine tenths are singletons. Sequencing was done on a sample of PBMCs or T cells enriched from blood (not recorded which). The receptors shown here come from a woman aged 25 to 39 with acute COVID-19.

The chain employs TRBV7-6 and TRBJ1-4; no reliable D call. Trimming took 3 bases from V and 5 from J, leaving 13 bases between them. This CDR3 contains 15 residues. Germline loops: CDR1 SGHVS, CDR2 FNYEAQ. The CDR3 protein is CASSLLPGRNEKLFF. CDR3 coding DNA: TGTGCCAGCAGCTTGTTACCGGGGAGGAATGAAAAACTGTTTTTT.

The rearrangement links TRBV30 to TRBJ2-7; D is undetermined. V lost 2 bases, J lost 2 bases, and 10 bases lay in between. This CDR3 is built from 13 residues. From germline, CDR1 is GTSNPN and CDR2 SVGIG (reference sequence). CDR3 sequence (DNA): TGTGCCTGGAGTCGAGGCCTTACCTACGAGCAGTACTTC. Its protein product is CAWSRGLTYEQYF.

The genes are TRBV5-4 and TRBJ1-1; weak D call: TRBD1 (6 bases). The CDR3 has 15 residues. The V end was cut by 0 bases, the J end by 4 bases, with 13 bases between. In germline, CDR1 is SGHNT, CDR2 YYREEE (reference sequence). In DNA form, the CDR3 reads TGTGCCAGCAGCTTGGCAGGGGTGAGCGGCACTGAAGCTTTCTTT. The encoded protein is CASSLAGVSGTEAFF.

This sequence joins TRBV2 and TRBJ1-4, with 10 positions matching TRBD1. V shed 6 bases and J 5 bases; nucleotides not matched to a gene: 6. Germline V gene data show CDR1 as SNHLY and CDR2 as FYNNEI. The CDR3 sequence is 15 residues long. CDR3 amino acids: CASRKRTGGNEKLFF. The CDR3 nucleotides are TGTGCCAGCAGGAAACGGACAGGGGGGAATGAAAAACTGTTTTTT.

The chain couples TRBV19 to TRBJ2-7, with 9 bases that match TRBD1. J lost 7 bases, V lost 5 bases, and 12 bases had no gene match. There are 15 residues in the CDR3. Germline CDR1 and CDR2: LNHDA and SQIVND (reference sequence). The CDR3 reads CASSLEGGTGQEQYF. CDR3 coding DNA: TGTGCCAGTAGTCTCGAGGGTGGGACAGGGCAAGAGCAGTACTTC.

This clone was seen once. The chain carries TRBV28 and TRBJ1-2; D gene unclear. The CDR3 contains 13 residues. Trimming took off 7 bases at V and 6 bases at J, with 15 bases between the two ends. Germline V gene lookup returns CDR1 MDHEN and CDR2 SYDVKM. The CDR3 nucleotides read TGTGCCAGCACCGAAGCTTTGAGGGATGGCTACACCTTC. Its protein is CASTEALRDGYTF.